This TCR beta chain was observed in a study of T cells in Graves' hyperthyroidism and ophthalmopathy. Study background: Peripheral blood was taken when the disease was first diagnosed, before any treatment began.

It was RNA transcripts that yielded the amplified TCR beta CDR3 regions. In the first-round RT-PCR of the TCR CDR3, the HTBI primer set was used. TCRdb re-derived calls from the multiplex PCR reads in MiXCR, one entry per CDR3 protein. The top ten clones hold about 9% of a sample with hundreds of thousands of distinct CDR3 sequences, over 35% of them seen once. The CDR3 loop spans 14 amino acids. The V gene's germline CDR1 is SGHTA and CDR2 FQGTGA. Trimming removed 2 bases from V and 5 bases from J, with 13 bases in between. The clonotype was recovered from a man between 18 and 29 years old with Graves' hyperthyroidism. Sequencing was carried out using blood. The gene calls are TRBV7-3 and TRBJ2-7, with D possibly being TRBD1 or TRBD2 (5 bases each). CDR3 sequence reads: CASSLGTGMDEQYF. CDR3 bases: TGTGCCAGCAGCTTAGGGACGGGAATGGACGAGCAGTACTTC.